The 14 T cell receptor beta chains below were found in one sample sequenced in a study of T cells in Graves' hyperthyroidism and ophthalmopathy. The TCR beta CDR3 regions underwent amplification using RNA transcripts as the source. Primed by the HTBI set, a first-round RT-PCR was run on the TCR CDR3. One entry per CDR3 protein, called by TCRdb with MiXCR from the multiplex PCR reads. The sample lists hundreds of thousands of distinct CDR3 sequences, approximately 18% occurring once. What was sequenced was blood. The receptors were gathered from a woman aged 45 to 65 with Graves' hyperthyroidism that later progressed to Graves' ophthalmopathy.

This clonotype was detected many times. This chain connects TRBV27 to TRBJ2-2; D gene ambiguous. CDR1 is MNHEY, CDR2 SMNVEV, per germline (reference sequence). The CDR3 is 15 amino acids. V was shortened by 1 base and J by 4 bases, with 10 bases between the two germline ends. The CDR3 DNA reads TGTGCCAGCAGTTTATGGCCCAGAACCACCGGGGAGCTGTTTTTT. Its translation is CASSLWPRTTGELFF.

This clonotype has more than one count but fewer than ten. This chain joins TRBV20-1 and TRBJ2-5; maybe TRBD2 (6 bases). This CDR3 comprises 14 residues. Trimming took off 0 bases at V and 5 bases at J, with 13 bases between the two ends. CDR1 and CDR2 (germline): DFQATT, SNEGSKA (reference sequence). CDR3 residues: CSARDVWLAETQYF. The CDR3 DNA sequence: TGCAGTGCTAGAGATGTGTGGCTAGCGGAGACCCAGTACTTC.

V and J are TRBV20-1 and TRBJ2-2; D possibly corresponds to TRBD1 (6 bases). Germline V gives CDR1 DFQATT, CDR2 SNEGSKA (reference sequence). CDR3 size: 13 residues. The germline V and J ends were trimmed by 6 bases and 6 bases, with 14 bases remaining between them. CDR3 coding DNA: TGCAGTGCGTACAGGGTTGGAGCCGGGGAGCTGTTTTTT. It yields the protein CSAYRVGAGELFF.

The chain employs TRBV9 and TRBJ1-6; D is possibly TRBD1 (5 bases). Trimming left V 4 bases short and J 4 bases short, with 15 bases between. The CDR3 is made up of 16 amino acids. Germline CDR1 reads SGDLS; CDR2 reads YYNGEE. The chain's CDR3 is CASSPRGESYNSPLHF. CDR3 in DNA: TGTGCCAGCAGCCCTCGGGGGGAGTCTTATAATTCACCCCTCCACTTT.

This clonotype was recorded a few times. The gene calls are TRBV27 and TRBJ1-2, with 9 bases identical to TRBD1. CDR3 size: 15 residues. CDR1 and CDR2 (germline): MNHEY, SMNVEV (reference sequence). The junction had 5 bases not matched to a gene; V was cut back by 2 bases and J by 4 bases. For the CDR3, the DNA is TGTGCCAGCAGTTTAGACAGGGGGACATTCTATGGCTACACCTTC. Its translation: CASSLDRGTFYGYTF.

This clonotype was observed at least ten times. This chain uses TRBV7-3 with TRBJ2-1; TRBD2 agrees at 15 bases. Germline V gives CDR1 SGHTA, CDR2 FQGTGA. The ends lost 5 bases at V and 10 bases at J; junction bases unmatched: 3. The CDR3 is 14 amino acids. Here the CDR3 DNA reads TGTGCCAGCAGCCCCGGGACTAGCGGGGGGGAGCAGTTCTTC. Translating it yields CASSPGTSGGEQFF.

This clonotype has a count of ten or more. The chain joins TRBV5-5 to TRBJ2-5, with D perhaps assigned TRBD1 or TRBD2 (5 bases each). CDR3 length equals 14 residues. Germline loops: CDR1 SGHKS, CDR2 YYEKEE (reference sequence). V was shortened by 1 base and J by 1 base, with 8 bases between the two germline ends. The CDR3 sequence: CASSLLGVQETQYF. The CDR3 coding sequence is TGTGCCAGCAGCTTGTTGGGGGTCCAAGAGACCCAGTACTTC.

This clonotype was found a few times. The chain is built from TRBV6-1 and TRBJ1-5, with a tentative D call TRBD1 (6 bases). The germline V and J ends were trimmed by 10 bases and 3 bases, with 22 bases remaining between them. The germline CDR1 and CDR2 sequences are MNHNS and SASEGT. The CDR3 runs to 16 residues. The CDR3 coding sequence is TGTGCCATCTCCCTTCCTTCTCAGGGGTCCAATCAGCCCCAGCATTTT. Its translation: CAISLPSQGSNQPQHF.

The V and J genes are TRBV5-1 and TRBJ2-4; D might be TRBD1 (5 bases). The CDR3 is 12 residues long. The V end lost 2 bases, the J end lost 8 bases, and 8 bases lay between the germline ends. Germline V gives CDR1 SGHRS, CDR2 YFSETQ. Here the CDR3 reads CASSLVGDIQYF. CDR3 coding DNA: TGCGCCAGCAGCTTAGTAGGGGACATTCAGTACTTC.

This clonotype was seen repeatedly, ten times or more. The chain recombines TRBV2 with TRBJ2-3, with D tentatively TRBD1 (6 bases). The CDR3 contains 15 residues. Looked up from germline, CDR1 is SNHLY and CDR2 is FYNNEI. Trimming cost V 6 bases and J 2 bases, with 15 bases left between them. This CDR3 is CASSVGQPYTDTQYF. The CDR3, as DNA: TGTGCCAGCAGCGTTGGACAGCCCTACACAGATACGCAGTATTTT.

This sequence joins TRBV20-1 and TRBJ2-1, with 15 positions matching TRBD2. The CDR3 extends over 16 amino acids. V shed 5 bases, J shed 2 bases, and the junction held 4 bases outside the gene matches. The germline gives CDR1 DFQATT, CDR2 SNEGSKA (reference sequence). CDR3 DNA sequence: TGCAGTGCTGGGACTAGCGGGGGGCCGACCTACAATGAGCAGTTCTTC. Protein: CSAGTSGGPTYNEQFF.

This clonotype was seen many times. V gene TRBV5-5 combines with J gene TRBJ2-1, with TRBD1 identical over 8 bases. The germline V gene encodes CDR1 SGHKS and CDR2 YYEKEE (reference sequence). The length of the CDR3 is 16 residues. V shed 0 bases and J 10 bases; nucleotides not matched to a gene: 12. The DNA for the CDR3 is TGTGCCAGCAGCTTGGTGCAGGGGGCTTCGACGGGCGAGCAGTTCTTC. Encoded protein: CASSLVQGASTGEQFF.

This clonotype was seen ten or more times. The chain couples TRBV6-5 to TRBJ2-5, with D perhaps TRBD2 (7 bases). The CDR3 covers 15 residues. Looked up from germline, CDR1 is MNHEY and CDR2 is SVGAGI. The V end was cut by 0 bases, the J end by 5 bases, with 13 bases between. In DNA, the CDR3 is TGTGCCAGCAGTTACTCGAGGGGGGGCGCGGAGACCCAGTACTTC. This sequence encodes CASSYSRGGAETQYF.

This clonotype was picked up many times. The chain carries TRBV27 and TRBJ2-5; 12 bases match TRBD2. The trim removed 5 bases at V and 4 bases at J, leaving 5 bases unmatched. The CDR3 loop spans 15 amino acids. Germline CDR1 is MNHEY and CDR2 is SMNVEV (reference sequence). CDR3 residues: CASSTSGGRGETQYF. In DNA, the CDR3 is TGTGCCAGCAGTACTAGCGGGGGGCGGGGAGAGACCCAGTACTTC.